Below are 17 T cell receptor beta chains sequenced from a single sample in a study of OX40 agonist ivuxolimab in advanced cancers. The method was immunoSEQ multiplex PCR; TCRdb's version includes in-frame clones alone and lacks a portion of them. The sample lists 34,000 or so clones, under 90% occurring once. The sequencing here drew on CD4+ or CD8+ T cells sorted from blood, taken in a trial of the OX40 agonist ivuxolimab. These receptors originate from an adult with an advanced solid tumor such as melanoma, head and neck, liver or kidney cancer.

The CDR3 coding sequence is TGTGCCACCAGCAGAGGAGGACAGGGAGGGGAAAAACTGTTTTTT. This sequence encodes CATSRGGQGGEKLFF. The chain is built from TRBV15 and TRBJ1-4, with TRBD1 identical over 8 bases. The ends lost 1 base at V and 8 bases at J; junction bases unmatched: 6. The CDR3 contains 15 residues. Germline assignment: CDR1 LNHNV and CDR2 YYDKDF (reference sequence).

The J gene is TRBJ2-7, the V gene TRBV5-1; no reliable D call. V was clipped by 0 bases and J by 5 bases, with 6 bases between them. CDR3 size: 12 residues. Germline V gene data show CDR1 as SGHRS and CDR2 as YFSETQ. The CDR3 reads CASSLEYNEQYF. CDR3 sequence (DNA): TGCGCCAGCAGCTTGGAGTATAACGAGCAGTACTTC.

The chain links TRBV6-6 to TRBJ1-1; possibly TRBD1 for D (6 bases). The CDR3 spans 15 residues. Germline V gene data show CDR1 as MNHNY and CDR2 as SVGAGI (reference sequence). V shed 3 bases and J shed 3 bases, with 14 bases lying between them. The CDR3 region is CASSYSGAPDTEAFF. The CDR3, as DNA: TGTGCCAGCAGTTATTCAGGGGCCCCGGACACTGAAGCTTTCTTT.

The chain joins TRBV5-6 to TRBJ2-2; 8 bases map to TRBD1. Looked up from germline, CDR1 is SGHDT and CDR2 is YYEEEE. V shed 1 base, J shed 5 bases, and the junction held 7 bases outside the gene matches. The CDR3 is 16 residues long. Written as DNA, the CDR3 is TGTGCCAGCAGCTTGCCAAACAGGGGGGCGACCGGGGAGCTGTTTTTT. Translation: CASSLPNRGATGELFF.

J is TRBJ2-3 and V is TRBV10-3; D might be TRBD1 (5 bases). There are 13 residues in the CDR3. Germline lookup yields CDR1 ENHRY and CDR2 SYGVKD. The chain's CDR3 is CANRQSSTDTQYF. In DNA form, the CDR3 reads TGTGCAAACCGACAGAGTAGTACAGATACGCAGTATTTT.

The chain links TRBV5-1 to TRBJ2-4; 8 nucleotides agree with TRBD1. Germline-derived CDR1 and CDR2 are SGHRS and YFSETQ. The V segment lost 0 bases and the J segment 5 bases; nucleotides outside the gene matches: 1. The CDR3 runs to 14 residues. CDR3 in DNA: TGCGCCAGCAGCTTGGCAGGGGGCGAAAACATTCAGTACTTC. This sequence encodes CASSLAGGENIQYF. Looking up the rest from reference TRBV5-1 and TRBJ2-4 gives the full variable domain: KAGVTQTPRYLIKTRGQQVTLSCSPISGHRSVSWYQQTPGQGLQFLFEYFSETQRNKGNFPGRFSGRQFSNSRSEMNVSTLELGDSALYLCASSLAGGENIQYFGAGTRLSVL.

The V call is TRBV18, the J call TRBJ2-1, with 9 bases matching TRBD1. CDR1 is KGHSH and CDR2 is LQKENI in the germline V gene. V shed 8 bases and J 8 bases; nucleotides not matched to a gene: 7. The CDR3 extends over 13 amino acids. The CDR3, as DNA: TGTGCCAGCCGGACAGGGGTGTCAGATGAGCAGTTCTTC. It yields the protein CASRTGVSDEQFF.

This chain links TRBV28 with TRBJ2-5; D might be TRBD2 (6 bases). The CDR3 spans 13 residues. Between the trimmed V and J ends, which lost 5 bases and 9 bases, there was a span of 16 bases. Germline values: CDR1 MDHEN, CDR2 SYDVKM. The CDR3 nucleotides read TGTGCCAGCAGTCGCGGGACGCCCGGAGCCCAGTACTTC. Translation gives CASSRGTPGAQYF.

This clone was found once. This chain connects TRBV28 to TRBJ2-3; D not resolved. Germline loops: CDR1 MDHEN, CDR2 SYDVKM. The ends were cut back, 6 bases at V and 2 bases at J, with 9 bases in the middle. This CDR3 is built from 13 residues. The CDR3 DNA follows: TGTGCCAGCAGGACCGTAACCACAGATACGCAGTATTTT. As protein: CASRTVTTDTQYF.

V usage is TRBV5-1 and J usage is TRBJ2-3; D not resolved. V shed 5 bases and J shed 5 bases, with 9 bases lying between them. The length of the CDR3 is 12 residues. Germline lookup yields CDR1 SGHRS and CDR2 YFSETQ. The CDR3 here is CASRAARDTQYF. The CDR3 DNA reads as TGCGCCAGCAGAGCCGCCAGAGATACGCAGTATTTT.

The chain couples TRBV2 to TRBJ1-2; no clear D gene. Per germline, CDR1 SNHLY and CDR2 FYNNEI. This CDR3 is built from 11 residues. Trimming took off 7 bases at V and 2 bases at J, with 5 bases between the two ends. The CDR3 region has the DNA TGTGCCAGCACCACCAACTATGGCTACACCTTC. Residues: CASTTNYGYTF.

The V call is TRBV6-1, the J call TRBJ1-4; TRBD1 aligns across 8 bases. CDR1 and CDR2 (germline): MNHNS, SASEGT. J lost 6 bases, V lost 9 bases, and 6 bases had no gene match. This CDR3 region has 13 residues. CDR3 bases: TGTGCCAGTGAGACAGGGGCGGATGAAAAACTGTTTTTT. This sequence encodes CASETGADEKLFF.

J is TRBJ2-7 and V is TRBV6-5; D may be TRBD2 (6 bases). The germline V and J ends were trimmed by 0 bases and 7 bases, with 19 bases remaining between them. The CDR3 length is 16 residues. The germline V gene encodes CDR1 MNHEY and CDR2 SVGAGI. CDR3: CASSYSAMRGWMEQYF. The CDR3 nucleotides are TGTGCCAGCAGTTACTCCGCGATGCGGGGCTGGATGGAGCAGTACTTC.

The genes are TRBV10-3 and TRBJ2-1, with TRBD2 identical over 8 bases. Trimming took 5 bases from V and 0 from J; bases not matched to a gene: 21. The CDR3 is 21 residues long. Looked up from germline, CDR1 is ENHRY and CDR2 is SYGVKD. The CDR3 DNA sequence: TGTGCCATCAGTAAGGACGGGAGACGGGCTAGCGGGCGCTCCTCCTACAATGAGCAGTTCTTC. Protein: CAISKDGRRASGRSSYNEQFF.

To note about this clone: At one end the junction does not follow the germline gene, possibly because of a read error. The rearrangement joins TRBV7-7 to TRBJ1-2, with D unresolved. The V gene's germline CDR1 is SSHAT and CDR2 FNYEAQ (reference sequence). The CDR3 spans 14 residues. This CDR3 reads CASSFLHTLYGYTF. The CDR3 region has the DNA TGTGCTAGCAGCTTCCTTCACACCCTCTATGGCTACACCTTC.

This chain uses TRBV6-5 with TRBJ1-2; 8 positions match TRBD1. After removal of 4 bases from V and 7 bases from J, the junction contained 5 bases not matched to a gene. Germline lookup yields CDR1 MNHEY and CDR2 SVGAGI. The CDR3 runs 13 residues. CDR3 nucleotide sequence: TGTGCCAGCAGTTTAGGACAGGGCGCTGGCTACACCTTC. The encoded protein is CASSLGQGAGYTF.

The chain links TRBV19 to TRBJ2-3; tentatively, D is TRBD1 (5 bases). CDR3 length equals 18 residues. From germline, CDR1 is LNHDA and CDR2 SQIVND (reference sequence). Trimming removed 5 bases from V and 0 bases from J, with 21 bases in between. CDR3 sequence (DNA): TGTGCCAGTAGTTGGCAGGGAAAAGGGAAGGTAAGCACAGATACGCAGTATTTT. It translates to CASSWQGKGKVSTDTQYF.